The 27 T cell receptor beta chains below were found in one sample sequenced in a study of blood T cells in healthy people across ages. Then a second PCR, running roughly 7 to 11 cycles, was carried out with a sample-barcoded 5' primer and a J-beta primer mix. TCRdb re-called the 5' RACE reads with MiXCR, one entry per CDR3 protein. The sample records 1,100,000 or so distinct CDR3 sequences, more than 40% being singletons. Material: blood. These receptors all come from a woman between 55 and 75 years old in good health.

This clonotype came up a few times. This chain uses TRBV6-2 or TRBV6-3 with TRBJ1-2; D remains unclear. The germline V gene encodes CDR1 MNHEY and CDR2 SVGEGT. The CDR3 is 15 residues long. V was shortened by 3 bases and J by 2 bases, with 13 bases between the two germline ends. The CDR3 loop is CASSYKRSDNYGYTF. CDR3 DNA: TGTGCCAGCAGTTATAAGAGGTCTGACAACTATGGCTACACCTTC.

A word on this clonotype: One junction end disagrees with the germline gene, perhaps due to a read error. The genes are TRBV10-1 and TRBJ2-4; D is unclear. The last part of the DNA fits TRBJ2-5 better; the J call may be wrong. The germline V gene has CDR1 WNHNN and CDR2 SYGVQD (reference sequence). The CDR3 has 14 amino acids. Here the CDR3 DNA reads TGCGCCTGCAGTGAGATCAGAGAGAGGGAGACCCAGTACTTC. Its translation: CACSEIRERETQYF.

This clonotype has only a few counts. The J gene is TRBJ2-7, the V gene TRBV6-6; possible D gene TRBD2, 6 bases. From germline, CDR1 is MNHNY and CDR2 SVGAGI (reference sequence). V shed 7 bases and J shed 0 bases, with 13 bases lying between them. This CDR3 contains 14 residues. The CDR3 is CASMEGAYSYEQYF. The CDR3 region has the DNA TGTGCCAGCATGGAGGGAGCCTACTCCTACGAGCAGTACTTC.

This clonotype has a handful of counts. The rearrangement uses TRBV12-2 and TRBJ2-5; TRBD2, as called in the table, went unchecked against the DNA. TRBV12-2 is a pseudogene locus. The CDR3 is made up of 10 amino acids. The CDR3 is CASPPETQYF. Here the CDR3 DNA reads TGTGCAAGCCCTCCCGAGACCCAGTACTTC.

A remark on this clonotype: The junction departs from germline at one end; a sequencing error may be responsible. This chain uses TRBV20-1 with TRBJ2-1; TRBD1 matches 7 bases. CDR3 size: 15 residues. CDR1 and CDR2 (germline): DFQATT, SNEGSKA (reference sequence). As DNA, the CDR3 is TGCAGTGCTACTCTCCAGAGGGGGCTCCACAATGGGCAGTTCTTC. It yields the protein CSATLQRGLHNGQFF.

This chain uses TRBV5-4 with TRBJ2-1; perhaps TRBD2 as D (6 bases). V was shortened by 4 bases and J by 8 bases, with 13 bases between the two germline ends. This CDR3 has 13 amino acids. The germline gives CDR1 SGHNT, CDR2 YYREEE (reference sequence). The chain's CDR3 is CASSAASDDEQFF. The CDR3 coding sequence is TGTGCCAGCAGCGCCGCTAGCGACGATGAGCAGTTCTTC.

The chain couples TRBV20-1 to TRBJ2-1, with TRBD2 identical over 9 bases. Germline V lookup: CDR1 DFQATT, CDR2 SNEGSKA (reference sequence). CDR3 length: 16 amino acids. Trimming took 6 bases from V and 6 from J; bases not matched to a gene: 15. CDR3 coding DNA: TGCAGTGCGGACGGGACTAGCAGGATTTTAGGCAATGAGCAGTTCTTC. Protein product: CSADGTSRILGNEQFF.

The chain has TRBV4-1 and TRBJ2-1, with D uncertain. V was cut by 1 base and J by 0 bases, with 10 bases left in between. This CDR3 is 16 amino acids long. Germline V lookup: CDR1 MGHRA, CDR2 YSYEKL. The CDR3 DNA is TGCGCCAGCAGCCAAGTTGCCGCAAGCTCCTACAATGAGCAGTTCTTC. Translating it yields CASSQVAASSYNEQFF.

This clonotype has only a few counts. CDR3 nucleotide sequence: TGTGCCAGCAGTGGAGGGAGCAATGAGCAGTTCTTC. This encodes CASSGGSNEQFF. The V call is TRBV2, the J call TRBJ2-1; a possible D gene is TRBD2 (5 bases). Germline V gene data show CDR1 as SNHLY and CDR2 as FYNNEI. Between the trimmed V and J ends, which lost 4 bases and 6 bases, there was a span of 7 bases. This CDR3 is built from 12 residues.

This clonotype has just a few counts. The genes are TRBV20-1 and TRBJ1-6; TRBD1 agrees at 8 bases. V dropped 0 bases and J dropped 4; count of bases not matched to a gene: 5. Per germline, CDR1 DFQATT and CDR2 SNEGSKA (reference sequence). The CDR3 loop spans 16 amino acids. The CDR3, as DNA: TGCAGTGCTAGAGATGAGAGGACAGGGTATAATTCACCCCTCCACTTT. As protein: CSARDERTGYNSPLHF.

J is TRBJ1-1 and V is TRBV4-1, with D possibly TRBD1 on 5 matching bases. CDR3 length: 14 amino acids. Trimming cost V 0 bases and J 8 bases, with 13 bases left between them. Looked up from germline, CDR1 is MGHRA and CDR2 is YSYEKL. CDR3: CASSQEDNSIEAFF. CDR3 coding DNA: TGCGCCAGCAGCCAAGAGGACAATTCGATCGAAGCTTTCTTT.

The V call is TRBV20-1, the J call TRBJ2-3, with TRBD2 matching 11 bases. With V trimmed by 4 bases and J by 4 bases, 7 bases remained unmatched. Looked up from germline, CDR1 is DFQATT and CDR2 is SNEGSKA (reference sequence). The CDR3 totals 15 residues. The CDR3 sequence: CSAKGLAASPDTQYF. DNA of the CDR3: TGCAGTGCTAAGGGACTAGCGGCTTCTCCAGATACGCAGTATTTT.

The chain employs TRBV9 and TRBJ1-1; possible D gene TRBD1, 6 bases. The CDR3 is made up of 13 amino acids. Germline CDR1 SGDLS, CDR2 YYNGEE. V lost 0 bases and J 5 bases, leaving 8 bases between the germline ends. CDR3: CASSVEGGTEAFF. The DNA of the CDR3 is TGTGCCAGCAGCGTAGAGGGGGGAACTGAAGCTTTCTTT. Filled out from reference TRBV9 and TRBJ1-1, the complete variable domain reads DSGVTQTPKHLITATGQRVTLRCSPRSGDLSVYWYQQSLDQGLQFLIQYYNGEERAKGNILERFSAQQFPDLHSELNLSSLELGDSALYFCASSVEGGTEAFFGQGTRLTVV.

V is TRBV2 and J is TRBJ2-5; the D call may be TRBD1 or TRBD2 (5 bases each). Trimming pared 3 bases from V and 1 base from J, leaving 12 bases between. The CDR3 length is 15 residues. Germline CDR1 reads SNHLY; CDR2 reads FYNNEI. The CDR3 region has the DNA TGTGCCAGCAGTGAGACCGGGACGACCCAAGAGACCCAGTACTTC. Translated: CASSETGTTQETQYF.

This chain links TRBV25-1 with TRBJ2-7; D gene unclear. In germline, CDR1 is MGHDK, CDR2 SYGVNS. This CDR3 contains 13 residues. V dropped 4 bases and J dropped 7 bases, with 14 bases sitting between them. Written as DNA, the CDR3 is TGTGCCAGCAGTGCCCTGGGTAAAGAGGAGCAGTACTTC. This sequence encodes CASSALGKEEQYF.

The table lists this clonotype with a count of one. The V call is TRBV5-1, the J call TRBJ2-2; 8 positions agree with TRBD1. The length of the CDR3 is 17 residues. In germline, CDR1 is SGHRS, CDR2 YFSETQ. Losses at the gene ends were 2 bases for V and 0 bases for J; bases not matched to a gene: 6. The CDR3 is CASSLEAGGTNTGELFF. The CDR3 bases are TGCGCCAGCAGCTTAGAAGCAGGGGGCACGAACACCGGGGAGCTGTTTTTT.

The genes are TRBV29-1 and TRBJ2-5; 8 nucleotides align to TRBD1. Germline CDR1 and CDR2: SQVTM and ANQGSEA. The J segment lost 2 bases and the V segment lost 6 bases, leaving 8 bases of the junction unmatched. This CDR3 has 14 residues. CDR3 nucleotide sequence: TGCAGCGTCCACACAGGACAGGGTCAAGAGACCCAGTACTTC. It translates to CSVHTGQGQETQYF. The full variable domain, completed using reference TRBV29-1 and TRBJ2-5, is SAVISQKPSRDICQRGTSLTIQCQVDSQVTMMFWYRQQPGQSLTLIATANQGSEATYESGFVIDKFPISRPNLTFSTLTVSNMSPEDSSIYLCSVHTGQGQETQYFGPGTRLLVL.

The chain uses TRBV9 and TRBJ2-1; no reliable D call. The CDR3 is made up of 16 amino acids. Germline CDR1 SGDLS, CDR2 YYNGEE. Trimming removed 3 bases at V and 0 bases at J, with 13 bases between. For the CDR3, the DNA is TGTGCCAGCAGCGGAGCGTGGCGGAGCTCCTACAATGAGCAGTTCTTC. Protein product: CASSGAWRSSYNEQFF.

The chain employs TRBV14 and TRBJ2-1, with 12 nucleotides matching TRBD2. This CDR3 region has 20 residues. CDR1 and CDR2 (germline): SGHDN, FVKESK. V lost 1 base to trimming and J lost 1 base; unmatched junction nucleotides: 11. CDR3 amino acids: CASSQVGVLAGGVSYNEQFF. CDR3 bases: TGTGCCAGCAGCCAAGTTGGGGTCCTAGCGGGAGGGGTGTCCTACAATGAGCAGTTCTTC. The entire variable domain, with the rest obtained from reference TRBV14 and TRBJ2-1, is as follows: EAGVTQFPSHSVIEKGQTVTLRCDPISGHDNLYWYRRVMGKEIKFLLHFVKESKQDESGMPNNRFLAERTGGTYSTLKVQPAELEDSGVYFCASSQVGVLAGGVSYNEQFFGPGTRLTVL.

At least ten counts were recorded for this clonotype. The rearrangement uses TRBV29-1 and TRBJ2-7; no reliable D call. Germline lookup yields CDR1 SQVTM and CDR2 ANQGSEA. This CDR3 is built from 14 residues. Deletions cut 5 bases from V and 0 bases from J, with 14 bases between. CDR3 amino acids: CSVSQGTFSYEQYF. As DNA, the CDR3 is TGCAGCGTTAGCCAAGGAACCTTCTCCTACGAGCAGTACTTC.

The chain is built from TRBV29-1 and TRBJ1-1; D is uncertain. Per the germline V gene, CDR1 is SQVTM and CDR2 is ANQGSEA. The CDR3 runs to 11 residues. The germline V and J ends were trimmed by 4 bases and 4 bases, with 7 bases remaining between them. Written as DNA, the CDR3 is TGCAGCGTTGGCGCGCTCACTGAAGCTTTCTTT. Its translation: CSVGALTEAFF.

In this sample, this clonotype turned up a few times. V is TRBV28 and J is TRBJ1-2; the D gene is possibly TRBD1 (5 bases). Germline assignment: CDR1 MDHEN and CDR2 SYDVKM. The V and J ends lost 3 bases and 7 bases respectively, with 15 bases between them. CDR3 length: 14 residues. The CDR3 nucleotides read TGTGCCAGCAGTTTGGGGGGGTTGGCAAGTGGCTACACCTTC. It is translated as CASSLGGLASGYTF.

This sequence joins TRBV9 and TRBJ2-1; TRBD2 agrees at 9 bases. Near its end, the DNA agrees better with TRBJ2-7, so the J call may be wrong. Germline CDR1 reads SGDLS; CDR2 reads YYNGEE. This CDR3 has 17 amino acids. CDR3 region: CASSVAFSGSYYNEQYF. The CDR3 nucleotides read TGTGCCAGCAGCGTAGCGTTTAGCGGGAGCTACTACAATGAGCAGTACTTC.

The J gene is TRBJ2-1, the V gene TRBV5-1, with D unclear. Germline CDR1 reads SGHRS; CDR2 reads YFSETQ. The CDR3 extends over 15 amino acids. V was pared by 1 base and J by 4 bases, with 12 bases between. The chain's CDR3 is CASSLSPSRYNEQFF. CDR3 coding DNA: TGCGCCAGCAGCTTGAGCCCTAGTCGGTACAATGAGCAGTTCTTC.

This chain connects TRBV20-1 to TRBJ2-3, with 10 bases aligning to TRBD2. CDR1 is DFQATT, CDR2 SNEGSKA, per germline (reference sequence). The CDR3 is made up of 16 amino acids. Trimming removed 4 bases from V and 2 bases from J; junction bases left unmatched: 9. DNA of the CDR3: TGCAGTGCTACCCCGACTAGCGGGTTAAACACAGATACGCAGTATTTT. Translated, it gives CSATPTSGLNTDTQYF.

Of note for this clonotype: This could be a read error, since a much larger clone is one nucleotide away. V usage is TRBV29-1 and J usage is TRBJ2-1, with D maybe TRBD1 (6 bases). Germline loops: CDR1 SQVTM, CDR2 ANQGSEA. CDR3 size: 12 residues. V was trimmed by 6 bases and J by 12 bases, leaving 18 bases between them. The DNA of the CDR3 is TGCAGCGTCAGTAGACAGGTCGGTCGGCAGTTCTTC. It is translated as CSVSRQVGRQFF.

As DNA, the CDR3 is TGTGCCAGCAGTTACACCGGGACTAGCGGGGAAGAGACCCAGTACTTC. Amino acid sequence: CASSYTGTSGEETQYF. This chain connects TRBV6-5 to TRBJ2-5; 13 bases match TRBD2. Unmatched junction bases numbered 3, after V lost 2 bases and J lost 3 bases. Germline loops: CDR1 MNHEY, CDR2 SVGAGI. The CDR3 is 16 residues long.